This TCR beta chain was recovered during a study of T cell repertoires in cytomegalovirus infection. With regard to this clonotype: What it recognizes is unknown.

TCRdb reprocessed the reads via MiXCR and lists one record per CDR3 protein. Here the sample spans 750,000 to 900,000 distinct CDR3 sequences, 29% being singletons. CDR1 is SGHNT and CDR2 is YENEEA in the germline V gene. Trimming stripped 2 bases from V and 3 bases from J, with 10 bases between. The CDR3 runs to 14 residues. This chain uses TRBV11-3 with TRBJ1-1; the D is unclear. Specimen: cultured CD8+ T cells from PBMCs, collected from culture after CMV antigen stimulation. The receptor's source is a human donor in good health (CMV status not recorded). Some clones in this sample may be carry-over from other donors' samples. The CDR3 DNA follows: TGTGCCAGCAGCTTAAGCCTCGTTGACACTGAAGCTTTCTTT. The encoded protein is CASSLSLVDTEAFF.